The 29 T cell receptor beta chains reported below all come from one sample, sequenced in a study of blood T cell repertoires in COVID-19. Some clones are missing from TCRdb's copy, which holds only in-frame ones; the method was immunoSEQ multiplex PCR. The table records 250,000 to 300,000 clones, roughly 93% of them present only once. The specimen sequenced was PBMCs or T cells enriched from blood (not recorded which). These receptors were collected from a woman aged 40 to 50 with acute COVID-19.

The J gene is TRBJ1-1, the V gene TRBV25-1, with no clear D. CDR1 MGHDK and CDR2 SYGVNS come from the germline V gene. V lost 2 bases and J 14 bases, leaving 12 bases between the germline ends. The CDR3 sequence is 11 residues long. CDR3 loop: CASSELPRVFF. The CDR3 DNA reads TGTGCCAGCAGTGAACTCCCCCGGGTCTTCTTT.

V usage is TRBV3-1 (or the pseudogene TRBV3-2) and J usage is TRBJ2-7, with 7 positions matching TRBD2. Germline trimming cut 5 bases from V and 6 bases from J; bases unmatched to any gene: 1. The CDR3 has 11 residues. Germline V gene lookup returns CDR1 LGHDT and CDR2 YNNKEL (reference sequence). CDR3 protein: CASSSSGEQYF. The CDR3 DNA sequence: TGTGCCAGCAGCTCTAGCGGCGAGCAGTACTTC.

The chain employs TRBV3-1 (or the pseudogene TRBV3-2) and TRBJ2-2; the D gene is possibly TRBD1 (5 bases). CDR1 and CDR2 from the germline V gene are LGHDT and YNNKEL (reference sequence). Trimming took off 8 bases at V and 3 bases at J, with 13 bases between the two ends. The CDR3 is made up of 14 amino acids. The CDR3, as DNA: TGTGCCAGCGGGGCCTTGGATTACACCGGGGAGCTGTTTTTT. This gives the protein CASGALDYTGELFF.

This clone has just a few counts. This rearrangement joins TRBV6-2 or TRBV6-3 to TRBJ2-1; TRBD2 aligns across 11 bases. Germline V lookup: CDR1 MNHEY, CDR2 SVGEGT. This CDR3 is built from 15 residues. Trimming removed 6 bases from V and 5 bases from J; junction bases left unmatched: 6. DNA for the CDR3: TGTGCCAGCAGCATGACTAGCGGGATCCACAATGAGCAGTTCTTC. This translates into CASSMTSGIHNEQFF.

The V and J genes are TRBV2 and TRBJ1-4, with D perhaps TRBD1 (6 bases). The ends were cut back, 6 bases at V and 4 bases at J, with 21 bases in the middle. The length of the CDR3 is 17 residues. Germline assignment: CDR1 SNHLY and CDR2 FYNNEI. CDR3 loop: CASREYPPTGNNEKLFF. The CDR3 nucleotides are TGTGCCAGCAGAGAATATCCCCCGACAGGAAATAATGAAAAACTGTTTTTT. Looking up the rest from reference TRBV2 and TRBJ1-4 gives the full variable domain: EPEVTQTPSHQVTQMGQEVILRCVPISNHLYFYWYRQILGQKVEFLVSFYNNEISEKSEIFDDQFSVERPDGSNFTLKIRSTKLEDSAMYFCASREYPPTGNNEKLFFGSGTQLSVL.

The J gene is TRBJ1-5, the V gene TRBV29-1; D uncertain. Trimming took off 5 bases at V and 1 base at J, with 9 bases between the two ends. Germline V CDR1 and CDR2: SQVTM, ANQGSEA. This CDR3 contains 13 residues. The CDR3 DNA follows: TGCAGCGTTTCAGGATCCAGCAATCAGCCCCAGCATTTT. Its translation: CSVSGSSNQPQHF.

The DNA for the CDR3 is TGTGCCAGCAGCCGGGCGGTAGCGGAGGGCTCGGGCTACGAGCAGTACTTC. Translated, it gives CASSRAVAEGSGYEQYF. The chain uses TRBV13 and TRBJ2-7, with D perhaps TRBD2 (6 bases). The CDR3 consists of 17 residues. Germline loops: CDR1 PRHDT, CDR2 FYEKMQ (reference sequence). Trimming took 5 bases from V and 3 from J, leaving 23 bases between them. Complete variable domain (other parts from reference TRBV13 and TRBJ2-7): AAGVIQSPRHLIKEKRETATLKCYPIPRHDTVYWYQQGPGQDPQFLISFYEKMQSDKGSIPDRFSAQQFSDYHSELNMSSLELGDSALYFCASSRAVAEGSGYEQYFGPGTRLTVT.

For this clone: Its ends do not fully match the called genes, so a read error is possible. V and J are TRBV11-2 and TRBJ1-4; 7 bases are shared with TRBD1. The germline gives CDR1 SGHAT, CDR2 FQNNGV. The CDR3 runs to 14 residues. CDR3 region: CASSPTGTSEKLFF. The CDR3, as DNA: TGTGCCAGCAGCCCGACAGGGACTAGTGAAAAACTGTTTTTT.

The chain carries TRBV3-1 (or the pseudogene TRBV3-2) and TRBJ1-5, with D tentatively TRBD1 (5 bases). CDR1 and CDR2 (germline): LGHDT, YNNKEL (reference sequence). This CDR3 has 14 residues. V was pared by 0 bases and J by 6 bases, with 9 bases between. The CDR3 DNA follows: TGTGCCAGCAGCCAAGATGGGGGGGTTCAGCCCCAGCATTTT. The encoded protein is CASSQDGGVQPQHF.

The CDR3 sequence is CASSQDERLAGGSNEQFF. Here the CDR3 DNA reads TGCGCCAGCAGCCAAGATGAGCGACTAGCGGGGGGGAGCAATGAGCAGTTCTTC. The chain employs TRBV4-1 and TRBJ2-1, with TRBD2 matching 14 bases. Germline CDR1 MGHRA, CDR2 YSYEKL. After removal of 0 bases from V and 6 bases from J, the junction contained 7 bases not matched to a gene. The CDR3 has 18 residues.

The CDR3 sequence is CASSLFGDTEAFF. DNA for the CDR3: TGTGCCAGCAGCTTATTCGGGGACACTGAAGCTTTCTTT. The chain employs TRBV7-9 and TRBJ1-1; D is ambiguous. Germline V gene sequence: CDR1 SEHNR, CDR2 FQNEAQ (reference sequence). Trimming shortened V by 2 bases and J by 3 bases, and 7 bases separated the two germline ends. The CDR3 runs 13 residues.

The rearrangement links TRBV11-3 to TRBJ2-1; 8 bases match TRBD1. The length of the CDR3 is 17 residues. V lost 5 bases, J lost 0 bases, and 9 bases stayed unmatched. CDR1 SGHNT and CDR2 YENEEA come from the germline V gene. CDR3 sequence: CASSIYRGESSYNEQFF. CDR3 nucleotides: TGTGCCAGCAGCATATACAGGGGGGAGAGCTCCTACAATGAGCAGTTCTTC.

This sequence joins TRBV19 and TRBJ2-2, with 11 bases identical to TRBD2. Germline V lookup: CDR1 LNHDA, CDR2 SQIVND (reference sequence). The CDR3 is 16 amino acids. V shed 4 bases and J 1 base; nucleotides not matched to a gene: 2. The CDR3 nucleotides are TGTGCCAGTAGTACCGGACTAGCGGGGAACACCGGGGAGCTGTTTTTT. Amino acids: CASSTGLAGNTGELFF.

The CDR3 loop reads CASSKALMGLSGRVSTDTQYF. CDR3 DNA: TGTGCCAGCAGCAAAGCCCTGATGGGGTTAAGCGGGAGGGTTAGCACAGATACGCAGTATTTT. The rearrangement links TRBV21-1 to TRBJ2-3; TRBD2, as called in the table, went unchecked against the DNA. TRBV21-1 is a known pseudogene. This CDR3 has 21 amino acids.

V and J are TRBV28 and TRBJ2-1, with 11 bases that match TRBD1. CDR3 length: 14 amino acids. CDR1 and CDR2 (germline): MDHEN, SYDVKM. The J segment lost 6 bases and the V segment lost 5 bases, leaving 3 bases of the junction unmatched. The CDR3, as DNA: TGTGCCAGCAGTACCGGGACAGGGGGCAATGAGCAGTTCTTC. This codes for CASSTGTGGNEQFF.

This chain connects TRBV5-6 to TRBJ2-3; 11 bases fit TRBD2. Germline V gene data show CDR1 as SGHDT and CDR2 as YYEEEE. CDR3 length equals 14 residues. Trimming cost V 5 bases and J 7 bases; bases outside gene matches: 6. As DNA, the CDR3 is TGTGCCAGCAGACCCCGACTAGCGGGGAATACGCAGTATTTT. This sequence encodes CASRPRLAGNTQYF.

The gene calls are TRBV6-2 or TRBV6-3 and TRBJ2-7; TRBD1 is a possible D gene (6 bases). CDR3 length: 17 residues. CDR1 is MNHEY and CDR2 is SVGEGT in the germline V gene. V was clipped by 5 bases and J by 3 bases, with 23 bases between them. The CDR3 spells CASSPPRGNPAHYEQYF. CDR3 bases: TGTGCCAGCAGTCCACCAAGGGGGAACCCGGCGCACTACGAGCAGTACTTC.

This chain links TRBV2 with TRBJ1-5; 10 nucleotides agree with TRBD1. Looked up from germline, CDR1 is SNHLY and CDR2 is FYNNEI. J lost 3 bases, V lost 4 bases, and 9 bases had no gene match. The CDR3 has 17 amino acids. CDR3 coding DNA: TGTGCCAGCAGTGCCGGGACAGGGGTCCCGTCCAATCAGCCCCAGCATTTT. As protein: CASSAGTGVPSNQPQHF.

The V call is TRBV7-2, the J call TRBJ2-3; no clear D gene. The germline gives CDR1 SGHTA, CDR2 FQGNSA. The V end lost 5 bases, the J end lost 6 bases, and 9 bases lay between the germline ends. The CDR3 totals 12 residues. The CDR3 is CASSPLSDTQYF. The CDR3 DNA is TGTGCCAGCAGCCCCCTGTCGGATACGCAGTATTTT.

The CDR3 coding sequence is TGTGCTAGTGGTTTGCCTCGGGAGTCCCCCTACGAGCAGTACTTC. This sequence encodes CASGLPRESPYEQYF. V and J are TRBV12-5 and TRBJ2-7; possibly TRBD2 for D (6 bases). V lost 2 bases and J lost 2, with 13 bases in between. There are 15 residues in the CDR3. Germline CDR1 and CDR2: LGHNT and FRNRAP.

The genes are TRBV2 and TRBJ2-3, with D maybe TRBD1 (6 bases). CDR3 length equals 13 residues. Germline-derived CDR1 and CDR2 are SNHLY and FYNNEI. The V and J ends lost 5 bases and 4 bases respectively, with 10 bases between them. CDR3 nucleotides: TGTGCCAGCAGTATCACAGGGTCAGATACGCAGTATTTT. This gives the protein CASSITGSDTQYF.

V usage is TRBV7-2 and J usage is TRBJ2-7, with 8 positions matching TRBD2. The V gene's germline CDR1 is SGHTA and CDR2 FQGNSA. V was clipped by 8 bases and J by 6 bases; unmatched bases: 12. This CDR3 has 14 amino acids. CDR3 DNA sequence: TGTGCCAGCCAATCGGGACTAGTTGCTGGCGAGCAGTACTTC. It specifies CASQSGLVAGEQYF.

Here the CDR3 reads CASSQDYGGGLGYQETQYF. In DNA, the CDR3 is TGCGCCAGCAGCCAAGATTATGGGGGGGGACTAGGATATCAAGAGACCCAGTACTTC. The chain couples TRBV4-3 to TRBJ2-5; 8 nucleotides agree with TRBD2. With 0 bases clipped from V and 2 bases from J, the junction kept 14 bases outside the gene matches. In germline, CDR1 is LGHNA, CDR2 YSLEER. The CDR3 has 19 amino acids.

This clone was counted a few times. The chain couples TRBV5-1 to TRBJ1-2; D possibly corresponds to TRBD1 (5 bases). Trimming cost V 1 base and J 2 bases, with 9 bases left between them. The CDR3 sequence is 14 residues long. Per germline, CDR1 SGHRS and CDR2 YFSETQ. The CDR3 region is CASSLQDKNYGYTF. The CDR3 nucleotides read TGCGCCAGCAGCTTGCAGGACAAAAACTATGGCTACACCTTC.

This sequence joins TRBV18 and TRBJ1-1; 7 nucleotides line up with TRBD1. V shed 4 bases and J 8 bases; nucleotides not matched to a gene: 19. The germline CDR1 and CDR2 sequences are KGHSH and LQKENI. The CDR3 totals 17 residues. In nucleotides, the CDR3 is TGTGCCAGCTCACTTCAATCCACGGGACAGACACTTGGCGAAGCTTTCTTT. This codes for CASSLQSTGQTLGEAFF. Combining the CDR3 with reference TRBV18 and TRBJ1-1 gives the whole variable domain NAGVMQNPRHLVRRRGQEARLRCSPMKGHSHVYWYRQLPEEGLKFMVYLQKENIIDESGMPKERFSAEFPKEGPSILRIQQVVRGDSAAYFCASSLQSTGQTLGEAFFGQGTRLTVV.

J is TRBJ2-3 and V is TRBV5-4, with D possibly being TRBD2 (6 bases). V was cut by 2 bases and J by 5 bases, with 12 bases left in between. The CDR3 runs to 14 residues. Germline CDR1 reads SGHNT; CDR2 reads YYREEE (reference sequence). For the CDR3, the DNA is TGTGCCAGCAGCTTATCGCTAGCGCTAGATACGCAGTATTTT. Its protein is CASSLSLALDTQYF.

The chain uses TRBV10-3 and TRBJ2-3, with 10 bases aligning to TRBD2. The length of the CDR3 is 15 residues. V was pared by 0 bases and J by 6 bases, with 3 bases of the junction left unmatched. CDR1 and CDR2 from the germline V gene are ENHRY and SYGVKD. CDR3 amino acids: CAISESASGSDTQYF. The CDR3 nucleotides read TGTGCCATCAGTGAGTCGGCTAGCGGGAGTGATACGCAGTATTTT.

The CDR3 bases are TGTGCCAGCAGCTCCTTATGGGGGGAGGGAAATGAAAAACTGTTTTTT. Protein product: CASSSLWGEGNEKLFF. The chain recombines TRBV7-9 with TRBJ1-4, with a tentative D call TRBD1 (5 bases). Germline loops: CDR1 SEHNR, CDR2 FQNEAQ (reference sequence). CDR3 length equals 16 residues. V was trimmed by 4 bases and J by 5 bases, leaving 17 bases between them.

The chain carries TRBV30 and TRBJ1-2, with D perhaps matching TRBD1 (5 bases). Germline loops: CDR1 GTSNPN, CDR2 SVGIG (reference sequence). V shed 4 bases and J shed 7 bases, with 13 bases lying between them. The CDR3 runs to 12 residues. CDR3 amino acids: CAWTPQGGGYTF. The CDR3 DNA reads as TGTGCCTGGACCCCGCAGGGAGGTGGCTACACCTTC.